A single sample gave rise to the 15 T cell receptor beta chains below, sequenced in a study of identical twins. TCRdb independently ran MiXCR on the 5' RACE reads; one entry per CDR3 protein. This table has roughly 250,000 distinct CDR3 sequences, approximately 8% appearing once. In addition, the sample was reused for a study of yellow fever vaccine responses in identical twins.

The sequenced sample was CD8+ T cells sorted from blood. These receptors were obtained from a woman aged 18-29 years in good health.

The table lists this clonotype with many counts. CDR3: CASSDGGGTSSYNSPLHF. CDR3 sequence (DNA): TGCGCCAGCAGCGACGGCGGAGGCACAAGCTCCTATAATTCACCCCTCCACTTT. The rearrangement uses TRBV5-1 and TRBJ1-6, with D hard to call. Trimming removed 4 bases from V and 0 bases from J, with 17 bases in between. Per the germline V gene, CDR1 is SGHRS and CDR2 is YFSETQ. The CDR3 runs to 18 residues.

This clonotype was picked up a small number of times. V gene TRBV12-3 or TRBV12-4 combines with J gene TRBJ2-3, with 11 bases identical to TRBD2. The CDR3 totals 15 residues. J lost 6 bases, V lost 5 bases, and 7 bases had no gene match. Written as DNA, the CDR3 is TGTGCCAGCAGTCCGTTAGCGGGAGGGGGGGATACGCAGTATTTT. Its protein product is CASSPLAGGGDTQYF.

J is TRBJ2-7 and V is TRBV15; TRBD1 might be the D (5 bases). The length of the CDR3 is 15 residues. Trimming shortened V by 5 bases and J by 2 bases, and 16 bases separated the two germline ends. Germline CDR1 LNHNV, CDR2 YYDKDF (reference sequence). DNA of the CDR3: TGTGCCACCAGCCTTACAGGCGGCGAGGCCTACGAGCAGTACGTC. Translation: CATSLTGGEAYEQYV.

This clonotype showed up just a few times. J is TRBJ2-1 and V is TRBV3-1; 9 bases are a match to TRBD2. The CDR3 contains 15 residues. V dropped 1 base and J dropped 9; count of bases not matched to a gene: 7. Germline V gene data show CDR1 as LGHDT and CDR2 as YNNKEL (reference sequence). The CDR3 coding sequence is TGTGCCAGCAGCCAAGTGAGCGGGAGGTTCAGTGAGCAGTTCTTC. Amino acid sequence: CASSQVSGRFSEQFF.

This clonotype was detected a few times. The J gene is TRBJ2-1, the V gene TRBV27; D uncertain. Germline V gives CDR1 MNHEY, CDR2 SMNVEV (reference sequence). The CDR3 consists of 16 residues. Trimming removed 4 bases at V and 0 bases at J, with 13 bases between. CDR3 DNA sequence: TGTGCCAGCAGTTATCAAGCTATACGCTCCTACAATGAGCAGTTCTTC. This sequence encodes CASSYQAIRSYNEQFF.

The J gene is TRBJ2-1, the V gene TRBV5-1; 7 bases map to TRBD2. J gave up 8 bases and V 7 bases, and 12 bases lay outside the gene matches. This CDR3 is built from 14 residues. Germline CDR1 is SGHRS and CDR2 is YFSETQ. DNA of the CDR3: TGCGCCAGCTCTATGGGGGAGGGCTTGGATGAGCAGTTCTTC. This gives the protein CASSMGEGLDEQFF.

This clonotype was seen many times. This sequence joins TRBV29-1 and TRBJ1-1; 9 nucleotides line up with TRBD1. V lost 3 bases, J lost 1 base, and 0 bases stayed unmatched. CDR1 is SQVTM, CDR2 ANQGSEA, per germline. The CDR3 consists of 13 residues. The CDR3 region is CSVEDRGNTEAFF. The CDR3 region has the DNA TGCAGCGTTGAGGACAGGGGGAACACTGAAGCTTTCTTT.

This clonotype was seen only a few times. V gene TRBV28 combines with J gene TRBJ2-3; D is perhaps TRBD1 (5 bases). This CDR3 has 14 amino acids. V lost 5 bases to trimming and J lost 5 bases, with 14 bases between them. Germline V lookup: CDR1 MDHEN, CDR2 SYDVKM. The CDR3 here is CASSQDIREDTQYF. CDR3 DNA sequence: TGTGCCAGCAGTCAGGACATCAGGGAAGATACGCAGTATTTT.

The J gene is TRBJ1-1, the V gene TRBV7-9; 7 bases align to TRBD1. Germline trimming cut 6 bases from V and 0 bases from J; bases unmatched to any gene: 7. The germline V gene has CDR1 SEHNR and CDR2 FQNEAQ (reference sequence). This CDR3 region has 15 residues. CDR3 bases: TGTGCCAGCAGTTCGACAGGGACCATGAACACTGAAGCTTTCTTT. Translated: CASSSTGTMNTEAFF.

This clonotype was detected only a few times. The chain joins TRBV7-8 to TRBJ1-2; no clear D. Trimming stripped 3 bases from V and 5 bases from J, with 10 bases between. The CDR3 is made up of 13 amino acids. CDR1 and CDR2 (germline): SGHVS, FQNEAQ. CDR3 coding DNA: TGTGCCAGCAGCTTGGCCCAGGAGTATGGCTACACCTTC. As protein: CASSLAQEYGYTF.

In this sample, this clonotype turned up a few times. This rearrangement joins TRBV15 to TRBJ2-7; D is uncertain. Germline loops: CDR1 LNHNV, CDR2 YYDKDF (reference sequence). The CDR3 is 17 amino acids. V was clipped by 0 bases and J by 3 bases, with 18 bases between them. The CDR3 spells CATSRDLETWGFYEQYV. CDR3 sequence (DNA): TGTGCCACCAGCAGAGATCTTGAGACATGGGGTTTCTACGAGCAGTACGTC.

The CDR3 reads CASSTLDRRPLQPQHF. The CDR3 coding sequence is TGTGCCAGCAGTACCCTCGACAGGCGACCCCTCCAGCCCCAGCATTTT. V and J are TRBV6-1 and TRBJ1-5, with D possibly TRBD1 on 6 matching bases. In germline, CDR1 is MNHNS, CDR2 SASEGT. This CDR3 region has 16 residues. Trimming took 5 bases from V and 7 from J, leaving 21 bases between them.

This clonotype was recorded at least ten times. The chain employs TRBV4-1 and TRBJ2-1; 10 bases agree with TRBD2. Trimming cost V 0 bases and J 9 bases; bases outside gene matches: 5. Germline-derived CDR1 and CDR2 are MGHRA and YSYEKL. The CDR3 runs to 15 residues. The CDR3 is CASSQESGRALEQFF. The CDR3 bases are TGCGCCAGCAGCCAAGAAAGCGGGAGGGCCCTTGAGCAGTTCTTC.

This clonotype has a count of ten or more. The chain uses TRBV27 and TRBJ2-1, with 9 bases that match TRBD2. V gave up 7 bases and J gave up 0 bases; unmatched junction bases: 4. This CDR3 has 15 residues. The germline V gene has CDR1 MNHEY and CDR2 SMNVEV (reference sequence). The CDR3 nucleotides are TGTGCCAGCACTAGCGGGACGAGCTCCTACAATGAGCAGTTCTTC. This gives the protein CASTSGTSSYNEQFF.

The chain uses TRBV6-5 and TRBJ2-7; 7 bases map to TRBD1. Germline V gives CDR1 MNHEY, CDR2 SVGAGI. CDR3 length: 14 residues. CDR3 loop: CASSWGQGAYEQYV. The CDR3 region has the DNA TGTGCTAGCAGTTGGGGCCAGGGGGCCTACGAGCAGTACGTC.